What follows is one TCR beta chain and its context. These data originate in a study of blood T cell repertoires in COVID-19. Study-level background: PBMCs, B-cell-depleted T cells, or T cells provided the cDNA or gDNA that made up the material.

The CDR3 is made up of 13 amino acids. Trimming cost V 6 bases and J 2 bases, with 10 bases left between them. The V gene's germline CDR1 is SNHLY and CDR2 FYNNEI. Original methodology: The authors estimated nucleated cell counts from reference gene primer amplification. Sequenced by immunoSEQ multiplex PCR; TCRdb stores in-frame clones only, minus some. D and trimming were read from the DNA, whereas the V and J calls and clone size are those reported in that table. The table includes some 400,000 clones, around 87% detected once. The sequence was collected from a woman in her fifties or sixties with COVID-19, enrolled during active disease. The V call is TRBV2, the J call TRBJ1-1, with D unclear. Specimen: peripheral blood. CDR3 coding DNA: TGTGCCAGCAGCGCTGAACTTAACACTGAAGCTTTCTTT. It yields the protein CASSAELNTEAFF.